This TCR beta chain comes out of a study of cytomegalovirus exposure and HLA in healthy donors. As concerns this clone: The antigen remains unidentified.

The V segment lost 1 base and the J segment 8 bases; nucleotides outside the gene matches: 9. Germline V gives CDR1 MGHRA, CDR2 YSYEKL. CDR3 length: 16 amino acids. Primers included in the PCR were 60 Vbeta and 13 Jbeta primers. The method was immunoSEQ multiplex PCR; TCRdb's version includes in-frame clones alone and lacks a portion of them. Here the sample spans roughly 230,000 clones, roughly 78% being singletons. Points from the study as a whole: Earlier analysis yielded a pattern in which most TCR beta V segments were productive about 90% or about 30% of the time. Fewer N-insertions (relative to the 666-donor mean) were reportedly seen in an Asian-associated ancestry cluster in a later analysis. In a later analysis, at a false discovery rate of 0.05, 16,951 TCR beta sequences matched HLA alleles.

Material for sequencing was PBMCs. V is TRBV4-1 and J is TRBJ1-3; 9 bases line up with TRBD1. The receptor was derived from a boy aged 10-17 years in good health and CMV-seronegative. The CDR3 here is CASSQAYRGRGDTIYF. In DNA, the CDR3 is TGCGCCAGCAGCCAAGCCTACAGGGGGCGCGGGGACACCATATATTTT.